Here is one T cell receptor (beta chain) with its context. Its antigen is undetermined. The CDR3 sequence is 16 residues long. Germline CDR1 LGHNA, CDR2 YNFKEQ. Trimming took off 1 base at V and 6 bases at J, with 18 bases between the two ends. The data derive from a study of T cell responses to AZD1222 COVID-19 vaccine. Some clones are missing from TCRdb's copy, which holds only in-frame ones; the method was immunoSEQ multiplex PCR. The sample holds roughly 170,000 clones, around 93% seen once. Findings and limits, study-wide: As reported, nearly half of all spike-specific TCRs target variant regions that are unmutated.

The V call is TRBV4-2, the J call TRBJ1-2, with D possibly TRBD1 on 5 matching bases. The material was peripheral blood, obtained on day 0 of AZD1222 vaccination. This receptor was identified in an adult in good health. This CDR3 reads CASSQVFQAGIDGYTF. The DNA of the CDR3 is TGTGCCAGCAGCCAAGTCTTCCAGGCAGGGATAGATGGCTACACCTTC.